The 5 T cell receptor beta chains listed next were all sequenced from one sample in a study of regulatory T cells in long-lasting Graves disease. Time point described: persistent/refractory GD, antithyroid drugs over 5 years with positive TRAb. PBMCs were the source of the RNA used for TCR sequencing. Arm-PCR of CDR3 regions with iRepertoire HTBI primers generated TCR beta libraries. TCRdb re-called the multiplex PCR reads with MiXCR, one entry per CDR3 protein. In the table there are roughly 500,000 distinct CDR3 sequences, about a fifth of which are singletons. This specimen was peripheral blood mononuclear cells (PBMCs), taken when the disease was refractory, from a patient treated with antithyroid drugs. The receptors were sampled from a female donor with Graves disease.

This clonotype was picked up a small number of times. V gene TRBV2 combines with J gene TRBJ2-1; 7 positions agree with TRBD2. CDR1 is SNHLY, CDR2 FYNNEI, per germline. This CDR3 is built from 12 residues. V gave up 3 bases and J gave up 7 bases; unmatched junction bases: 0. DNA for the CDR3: TGTGCCAGCAGTGACGGGGGGAATGAGCAGTTCTTC. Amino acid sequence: CASSDGGNEQFF.

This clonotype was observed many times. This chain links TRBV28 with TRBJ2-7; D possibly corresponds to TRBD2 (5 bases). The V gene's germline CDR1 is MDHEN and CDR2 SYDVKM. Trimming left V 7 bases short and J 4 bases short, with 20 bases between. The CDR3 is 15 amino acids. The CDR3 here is CASKLGLPGRYEQYF. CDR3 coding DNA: TGTGCCAGCAAACTAGGACTTCCCGGAAGGTACGAGCAGTACTTC.

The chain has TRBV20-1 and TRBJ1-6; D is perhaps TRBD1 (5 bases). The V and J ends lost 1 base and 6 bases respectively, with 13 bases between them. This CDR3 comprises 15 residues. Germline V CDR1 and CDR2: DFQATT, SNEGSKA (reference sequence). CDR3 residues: CSARGAGGGNSPLHF. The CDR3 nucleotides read TGCAGTGCTAGAGGAGCGGGGGGTGGTAATTCACCCCTCCACTTT.

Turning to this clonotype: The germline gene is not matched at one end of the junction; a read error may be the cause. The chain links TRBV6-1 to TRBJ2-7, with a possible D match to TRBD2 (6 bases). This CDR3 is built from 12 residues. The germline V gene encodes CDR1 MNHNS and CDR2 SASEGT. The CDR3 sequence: CASSPSLLAKDF. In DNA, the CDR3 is TGTGCCAGCAGCCCAAGCCTACTAGCAAAAGACTTC.

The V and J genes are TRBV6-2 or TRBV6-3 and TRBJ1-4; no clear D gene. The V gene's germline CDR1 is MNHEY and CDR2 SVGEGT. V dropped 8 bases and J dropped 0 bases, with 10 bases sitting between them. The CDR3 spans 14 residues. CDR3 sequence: CASLDGTTNEKLFF. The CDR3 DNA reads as TGTGCCAGCTTAGACGGGACAACTAATGAAAAACTGTTTTTT.